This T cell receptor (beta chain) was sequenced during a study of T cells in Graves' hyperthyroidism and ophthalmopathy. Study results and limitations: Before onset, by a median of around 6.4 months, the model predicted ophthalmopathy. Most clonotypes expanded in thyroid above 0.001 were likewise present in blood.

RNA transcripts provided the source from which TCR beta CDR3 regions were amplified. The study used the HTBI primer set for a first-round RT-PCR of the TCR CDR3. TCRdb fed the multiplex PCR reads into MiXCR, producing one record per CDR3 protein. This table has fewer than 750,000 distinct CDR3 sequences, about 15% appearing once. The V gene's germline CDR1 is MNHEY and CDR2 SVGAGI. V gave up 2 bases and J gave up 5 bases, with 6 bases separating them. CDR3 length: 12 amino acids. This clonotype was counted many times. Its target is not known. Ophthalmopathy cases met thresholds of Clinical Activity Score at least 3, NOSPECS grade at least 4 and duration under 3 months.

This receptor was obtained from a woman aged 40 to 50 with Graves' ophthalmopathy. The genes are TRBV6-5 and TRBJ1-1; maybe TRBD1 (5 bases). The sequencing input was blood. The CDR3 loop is CASSYEGTEAFF. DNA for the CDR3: TGTGCCAGCAGTTACGAGGGGACTGAAGCTTTCTTT.